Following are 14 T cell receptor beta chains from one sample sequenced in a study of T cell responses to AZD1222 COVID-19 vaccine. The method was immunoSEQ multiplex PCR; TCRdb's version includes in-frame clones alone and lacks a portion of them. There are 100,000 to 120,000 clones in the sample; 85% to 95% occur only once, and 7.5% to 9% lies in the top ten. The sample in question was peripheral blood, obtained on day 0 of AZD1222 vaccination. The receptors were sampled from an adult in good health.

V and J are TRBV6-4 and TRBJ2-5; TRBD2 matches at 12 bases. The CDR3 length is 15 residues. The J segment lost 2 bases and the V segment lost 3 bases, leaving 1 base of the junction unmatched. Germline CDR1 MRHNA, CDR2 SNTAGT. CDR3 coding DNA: TGTGCCAGCAGTGAACTAGCGGGGGGACAAGAGACCCAGTACTTC. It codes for CASSELAGGQETQYF.

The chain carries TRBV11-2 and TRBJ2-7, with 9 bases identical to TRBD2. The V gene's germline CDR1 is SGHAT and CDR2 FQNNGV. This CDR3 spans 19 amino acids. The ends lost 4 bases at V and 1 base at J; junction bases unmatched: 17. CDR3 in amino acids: CASSSHKLGGGEASYEQYF. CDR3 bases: TGTGCCAGCAGCTCGCACAAGCTGGGCGGGGGGGAGGCATCCTACGAGCAGTACTTC. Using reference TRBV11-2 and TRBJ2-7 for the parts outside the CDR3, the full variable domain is EAGVAQSPRYKIIEKRQSVAFWCNPISGHATLYWYQQILGQGPKLLIQFQNNGVVDDSQLPKDRFSAERLKGVDSTLKIQPAKLEDSAVYLCASSSHKLGGGEASYEQYFGPGTRLTVT.

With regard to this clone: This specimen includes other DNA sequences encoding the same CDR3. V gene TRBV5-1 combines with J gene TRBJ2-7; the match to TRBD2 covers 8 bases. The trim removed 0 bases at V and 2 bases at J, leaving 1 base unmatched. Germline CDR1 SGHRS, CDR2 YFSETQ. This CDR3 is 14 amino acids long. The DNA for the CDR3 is TGCGCCAGCAGCTTGGTAGCGGGGACCTACGAGCAGTACTTC. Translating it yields CASSLVAGTYEQYF.

The CDR3 coding sequence is TGTGCCAGCAGCTTAGAGCCGGGCTATGGCTACACCTTC. This codes for CASSLEPGYGYTF. This chain uses TRBV11-2 with TRBJ1-2; no firm D call. The CDR3 has 13 amino acids. The germline V gene has CDR1 SGHAT and CDR2 FQNNGV. V shed 0 bases and J shed 4 bases, with 6 bases lying between them.

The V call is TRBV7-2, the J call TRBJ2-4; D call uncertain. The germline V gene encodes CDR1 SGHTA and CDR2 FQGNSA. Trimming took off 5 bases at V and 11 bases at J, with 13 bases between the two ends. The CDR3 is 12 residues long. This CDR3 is CASSPNRQLQYF. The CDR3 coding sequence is TGTGCCAGCAGCCCAAACCGACAACTTCAGTACTTC.

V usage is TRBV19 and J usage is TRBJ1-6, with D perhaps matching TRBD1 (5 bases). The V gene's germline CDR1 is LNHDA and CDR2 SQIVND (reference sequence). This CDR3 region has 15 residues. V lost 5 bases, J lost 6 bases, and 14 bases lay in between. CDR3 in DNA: TGTGCCAGTAGTGGGGGTGGCAGGGCTAATTCACCCCTCCACTTT. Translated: CASSGGGRANSPLHF. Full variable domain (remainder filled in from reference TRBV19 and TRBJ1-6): DGGITQSPKYLFRKEGQNVTLSCEQNLNHDAMYWYRQDPGQGLRLIYYSQIVNDFQKGDIAEGYSVSREKKESFPLTVTSAQKNPTAFYLCASSGGGRANSPLHFGNGTRLTVT.

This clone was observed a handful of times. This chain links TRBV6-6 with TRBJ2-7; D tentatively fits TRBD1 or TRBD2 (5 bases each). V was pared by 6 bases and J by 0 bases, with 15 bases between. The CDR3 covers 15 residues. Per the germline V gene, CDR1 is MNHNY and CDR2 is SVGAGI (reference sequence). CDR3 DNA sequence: TGTGCCAGCAGATTACGGGGCTACAGCTCCTACGAGCAGTACTTC. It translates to CASRLRGYSSYEQYF.

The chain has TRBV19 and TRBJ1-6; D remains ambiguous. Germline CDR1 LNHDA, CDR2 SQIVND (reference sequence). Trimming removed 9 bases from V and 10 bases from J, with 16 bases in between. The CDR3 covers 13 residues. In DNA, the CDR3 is TGTGCCAGCCGGTTCGGGGTAGAGTCACCCCTCCACTTT. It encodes CASRFGVESPLHF.

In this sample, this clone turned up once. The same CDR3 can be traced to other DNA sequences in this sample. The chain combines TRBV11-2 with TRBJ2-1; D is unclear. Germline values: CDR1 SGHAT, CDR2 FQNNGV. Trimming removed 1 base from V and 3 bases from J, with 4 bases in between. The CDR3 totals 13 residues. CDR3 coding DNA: TGTGCCAGCAGCTTAGCAGGCTACAATGAGCAGTTCTTC. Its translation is CASSLAGYNEQFF. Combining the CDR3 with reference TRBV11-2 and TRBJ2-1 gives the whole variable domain EAGVAQSPRYKIIEKRQSVAFWCNPISGHATLYWYQQILGQGPKLLIQFQNNGVVDDSQLPKDRFSAERLKGVDSTLKIQPAKLEDSAVYLCASSLAGYNEQFFGPGTRLTVL.

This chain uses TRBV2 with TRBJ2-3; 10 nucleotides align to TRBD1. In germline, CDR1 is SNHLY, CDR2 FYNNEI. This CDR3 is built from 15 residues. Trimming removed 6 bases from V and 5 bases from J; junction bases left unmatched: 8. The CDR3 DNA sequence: TGTGCCAGCAGAAAAGACAGGGGGCAAAGAGATACGCAGTATTTT. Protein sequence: CASRKDRGQRDTQYF.

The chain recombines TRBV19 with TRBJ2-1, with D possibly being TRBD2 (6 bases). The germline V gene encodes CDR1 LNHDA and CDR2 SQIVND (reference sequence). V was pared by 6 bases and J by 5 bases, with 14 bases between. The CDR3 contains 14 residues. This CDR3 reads CASRPGGRNNEQFF. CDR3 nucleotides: TGTGCCAGTAGGCCCGGGGGTAGGAACAATGAGCAGTTCTTC.

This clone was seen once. In DNA, the CDR3 is TGTGCCAGCAGTCCCCTAGGGAGGCCCCAGCATTTT. Its translation is CASSPLGRPQHF. The genes are TRBV28 and TRBJ1-5; D gene uncertain. CDR1 is MDHEN, CDR2 SYDVKM, per germline. The CDR3 loop spans 12 amino acids. V was trimmed by 5 bases and J by 9 bases, leaving 11 bases between them.

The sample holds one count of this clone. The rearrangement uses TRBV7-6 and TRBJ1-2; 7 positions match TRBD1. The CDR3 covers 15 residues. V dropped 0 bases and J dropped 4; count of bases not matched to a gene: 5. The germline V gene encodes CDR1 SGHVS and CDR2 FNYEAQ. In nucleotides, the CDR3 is TGTGCCAGCAGCTTAGCTGCGACAGGGACCTATGGCTACACCTTC. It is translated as CASSLAATGTYGYTF.

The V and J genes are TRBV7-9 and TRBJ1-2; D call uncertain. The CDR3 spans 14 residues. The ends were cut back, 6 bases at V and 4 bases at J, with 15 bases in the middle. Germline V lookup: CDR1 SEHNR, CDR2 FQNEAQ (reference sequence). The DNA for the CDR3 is TGTGCCAGCAGTTCTGGTACAGCCTTCTATGGCTACACCTTC. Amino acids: CASSSGTAFYGYTF. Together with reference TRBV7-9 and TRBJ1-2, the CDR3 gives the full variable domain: DTGVSQNPRHKITKRGQNVTFRCDPISEHNRLYWYRQTLGQGPEFLTYFQNEAQLEKSRLLSDRFSAERPKGSFSTLEIQRTEQGDSAMYLCASSSGTAFYGYTFGSGTRLTVV.